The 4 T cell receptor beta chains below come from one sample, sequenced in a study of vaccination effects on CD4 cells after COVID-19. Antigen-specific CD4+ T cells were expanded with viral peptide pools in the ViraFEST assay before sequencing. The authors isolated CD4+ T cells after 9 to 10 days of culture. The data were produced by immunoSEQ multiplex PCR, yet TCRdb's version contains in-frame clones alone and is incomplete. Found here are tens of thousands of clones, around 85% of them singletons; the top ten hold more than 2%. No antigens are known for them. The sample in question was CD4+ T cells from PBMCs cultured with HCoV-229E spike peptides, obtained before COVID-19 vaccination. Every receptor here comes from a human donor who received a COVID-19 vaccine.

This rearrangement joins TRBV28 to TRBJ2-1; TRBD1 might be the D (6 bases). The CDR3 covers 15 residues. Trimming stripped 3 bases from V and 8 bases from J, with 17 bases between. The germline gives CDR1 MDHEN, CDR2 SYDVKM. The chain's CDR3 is CASSLGVTGGHEQFF. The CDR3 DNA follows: TGTGCCAGCAGTTTGGGGGTGACAGGTGGTCATGAGCAGTTCTTC. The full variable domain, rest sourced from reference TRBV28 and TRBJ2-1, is DVKVTQSSRYLVKRTGEKVFLECVQDMDHENMFWYRQDPGLGLRLIYFSYDVKMKEKGDIPEGYSVSREKKERFSLILESASTNQTSMYLCASSLGVTGGHEQFFGPGTRLTVL.

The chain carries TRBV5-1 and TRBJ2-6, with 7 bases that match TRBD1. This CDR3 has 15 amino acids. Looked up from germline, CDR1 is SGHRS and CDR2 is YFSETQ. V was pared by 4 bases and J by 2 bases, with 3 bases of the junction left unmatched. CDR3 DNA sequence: TGCGCCAGCAGCGGGACAGTTGCTGGGGCCAACGTCCTGACTTTC. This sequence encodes CASSGTVAGANVLTF.

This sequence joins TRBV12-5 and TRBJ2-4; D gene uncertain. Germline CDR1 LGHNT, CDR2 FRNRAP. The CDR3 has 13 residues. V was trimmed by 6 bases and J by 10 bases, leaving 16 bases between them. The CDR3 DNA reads TGTGCTAGTGGACCAACCTCACAGCTGATTCAGTACTTC. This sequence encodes CASGPTSQLIQYF.

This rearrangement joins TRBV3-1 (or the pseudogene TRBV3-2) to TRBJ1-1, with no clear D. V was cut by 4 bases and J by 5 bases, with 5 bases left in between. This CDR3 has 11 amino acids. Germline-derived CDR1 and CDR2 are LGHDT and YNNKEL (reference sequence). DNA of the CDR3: TGTGCCAGCAGCCGTACTACTGAAGCTTTCTTT. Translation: CASSRTTEAFF.